Given below is one TCR beta chain in context. Its antigen is not known. The table came from immunoSEQ multiplex PCR; TCRdb's copy has only in-frame clones and leaves some out. This sample has about 870,000 clones; nearly 95% occur once, and the top ten carry under 30%. The record originates from a study of shared clonotypes between healthy human individuals. Study in general: Three CD4 naive, three CD4 memory, two CD8 naive and one CD8 memory plate were used per donor. Study conclusions and caveats: All-four-donor shared clonotypes had higher generation probabilities than non-shared clonotypes did.

As defined, naive CD8 cells were CD45RO-negative and positively selected for CCR7, with terminally differentiated effector memory CD45RA+ cells excluded. With 7 bases clipped from V and 8 bases from J, the junction kept 7 bases outside the gene matches. The length of the CDR3 is 13 residues. Germline V gene sequence: CDR1 SQVTM, CDR2 ANQGSEA. The chain employs TRBV29-1 and TRBJ1-4; 10 positions match TRBD1. Sequencing was carried out using naive CD8+ T cells sorted from blood. This receptor was identified in a man younger than 40 in good health. The CDR3 sequence is CSAIDRGREKLFF. As DNA, the CDR3 is TGCAGCGCCATCGACAGGGGGCGAGAAAAACTGTTTTTT.